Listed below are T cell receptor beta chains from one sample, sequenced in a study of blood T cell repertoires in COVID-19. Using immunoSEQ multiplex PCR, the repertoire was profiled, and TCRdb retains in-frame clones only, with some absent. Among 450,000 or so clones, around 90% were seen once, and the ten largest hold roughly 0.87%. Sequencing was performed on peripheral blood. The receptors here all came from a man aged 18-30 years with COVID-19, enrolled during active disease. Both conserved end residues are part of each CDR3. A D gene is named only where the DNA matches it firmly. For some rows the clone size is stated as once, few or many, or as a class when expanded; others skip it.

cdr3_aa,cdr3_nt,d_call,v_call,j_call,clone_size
CASSQDREKLFF,TGTGCCAGCAGCCAAGATCGTGAAAAACTGTTTTTT,-,TRBV3-1/TRBV3-2,TRBJ1-4,-
CASGTGREETQYF,TGTGCCAGCGGGACAGGGCGGGAAGAGACCCAGTACTTC,TRBD1,TRBV5-6,TRBJ2-5,-
CASSPWTGTSSYEQYF,TGTGCCAGCTCACCCTGGACAGGGACCTCCTCCTACGAGCAGTACTTC,TRBD1,TRBV18,TRBJ2-7,-
CASSLALTDGNPNEQFF,TGTGCCAGCAGCTTAGCGCTCACGGACGGGAACCCCAATGAGCAGTTCTTC,-,TRBV7-9,TRBJ2-1,-
CASSRSREDEQYF,TGTGCCAGCAGCCGGAGCCGGGAGGACGAGCAGTACTTC,TRBD2,TRBV12-3/TRBV12-4,TRBJ2-7,-
CASSSRDIGYTF,TGTGCCAGCAGCTCCCGGGACATTGGCTACACCTTC,-,TRBV7-9,TRBJ1-2,-
CASSVGVRGTDTQYF,TGTGCCAGCAGCGTAGGGGTCAGGGGTACAGATACGCAGTATTTT,-,TRBV9,TRBJ2-3,-
CASSHPRGASYSEQFF,TGTGCCAGCAGCCATCCCCGGGGGGCCTCATATTCTGAGCAGTTCTTC,-,TRBV4-2,TRBJ2-1,-
CASSEQDGSYNEQFF,TGTGCCAGCAGTGAACAAGACGGGAGTTACAATGAGCAGTTCTTC,-,TRBV6-1,TRBJ2-1,-
CASSLATGYEQYF,TGTGCCAGCAGCTTGGCAACAGGGTACGAGCAGTACTTC,-,TRBV5-6,TRBJ2-7,-
CASIETGTEVAFF,TGTGCCAGCATCGAAACGGGGACAGAAGTAGCTTTCTTT,TRBD1,TRBV25-1,TRBJ1-1,-
CASSPGRAGLDETQYF,TGCGCCAGCAGCCCGGGGAGAGCGGGATTGGATGAGACCCAGTACTTC,TRBD2,TRBV5-1,TRBJ2-5,-
CASSLNPLAGDPYNEQFF,TGTGCCAGCAGTTTAAACCCACTAGCGGGAGACCCCTACAATGAGCAGTTCTTC,TRBD2,TRBV27,TRBJ2-1,-
CASSYVGGRSDTQYF,TGTGCCAGCAGTTACGTAGGGGGAAGGTCAGATACGCAGTATTTT,-,TRBV6-5,TRBJ2-3,-
CASSEIGGSQPQHF,TGTGCCAGCAGTGAAATAGGGGGCTCTCAGCCCCAGCATTTT,TRBD1,TRBV6-1,TRBJ1-5,-
CAWNVGQGGNTIYF,TGTGCCTGGAACGTTGGGCAGGGAGGAAACACCATATATTTT,-,TRBV30,TRBJ1-3,-
CASSYTGGIGRQPQHF,TGTGCCAGCAGTTACACAGGGGGCATAGGTCGTCAGCCCCAGCATTTT,TRBD1,TRBV27,TRBJ1-5,-
CASSLDNVSEAFF,TGTGCCAGCAGCTTAGATAACGTTAGTGAAGCTTTCTTT,-,TRBV11-2,TRBJ1-1,-
CASSLARVAGGELFF,TGTGCCAGCAGCTTAGCGCGGGTAGCAGGCGGGGAGCTGTTTTTT,-,TRBV7-8,TRBJ2-2,-
CASGREALNTIYF,TGTGCCAGCGGCAGGGAGGCTCTAAACACCATATATTTT,-,TRBV5-8,TRBJ1-3,-
CASSQDRGLYNEQFF,TGTGCCAGCAGCCAAGACAGGGGGCTTTACAATGAGCAGTTCTTC,TRBD1,TRBV6-5,TRBJ2-1,-
CASSRHGAGTDTQYF,TGTGCCAGTAGTCGACATGGAGCGGGCACAGATACGCAGTATTTT,-,TRBV19,TRBJ2-3,-
CASSEGSSVKAKNIQYF,TGTGCCAGCAGTGAAGGTTCGTCGGTCAAGGCCAAAAACATTCAGTACTTC,-,TRBV6-1,TRBJ2-4,-
CATSGEKVGGGSNQPQHF,TGTGCCACCAGTGGGGAGAAAGTAGGGGGGGGAAGCAATCAGCCCCAGCATTTT,-,TRBV24-1,TRBJ1-5,-
CASSSPGQATRGYTF,TGTGCCAGCAGCTCGCCTGGACAGGCTACGCGTGGCTACACCTTC,TRBD1,TRBV7-9,TRBJ1-2,-
CASSQDHGAKYEQYF,TGTGCCAGCAGCCAAGATCATGGTGCTAAGTACGAGCAGTACTTC,-,TRBV4-2,TRBJ2-7,-
CASSPRTGTGFFEQYF,TGTGCCAGCAGCCCCCGTACTGGGACAGGGTTTTTCGAGCAGTACTTC,TRBD1,TRBV7-7,TRBJ2-7,-
CASSYSRGNQPQHF,TGTGCCAGCAGTTACTCCAGGGGTAATCAGCCCCAGCATTTT,-,TRBV6-2/TRBV6-3,TRBJ1-5,-
CASRRDPGPQYF,TGTGCCAGCAGGCGAGACCCGGGTCCGCAGTATTTT,-,TRBV25-1,TRBJ2-3,-
CASSPSEGDNSPLHF,TGTGCCAGCTCACCTAGCGAGGGTGATAATTCACCCCTCCACTTT,-,TRBV18,TRBJ1-6,-
CATSRDPNVRSFEQYF,TGTGCCACCAGCAGAGACCCTAACGTGAGGTCCTTCGAGCAGTACTTC,-,TRBV15,TRBJ2-7,-
CATRRTGSYGYTF,TGTGCCACCCGACGTACGGGTTCTTATGGCTACACCTTC,-,TRBV24-1,TRBJ1-2,-
CASSISFVLGNEQFF,TGTGCCAGTAGTATATCTTTCGTTCTCGGCAATGAGCAGTTCTTC,-,TRBV19,TRBJ2-1,-
CASSKRGGPGELFF,TGTGCCAGCAGCAAACGGGGGGGCCCCGGGGAGCTGTTTTTT,TRBD2,TRBV3-1/TRBV3-2,TRBJ2-2,-
CASSLGGATDTQYF,TGTGCCAGCAGCCTCGGGGGGGCCACAGATACGCAGTATTTT,TRBD2,TRBV4-2,TRBJ2-3,-
CASSQAPGLVNEQFF,TGTGCCAGCAGCCAAGCCCCCGGACTAGTCAATGAGCAGTTCTTC,TRBD2,TRBV3-1/TRBV3-2,TRBJ2-1,-
CASSLERYNEQFF,TGTGCCAGCAGCTTGGAGCGGTACAATGAGCAGTTCTTC,-,TRBV5-4,TRBJ2-1,-
CASSRYSSNQPQHF,TGTGCCAGCAGCCGCTACAGTAGCAATCAGCCCCAGCATTTT,-,TRBV5-8,TRBJ1-5,-
CASSKGQVNTGELFF,TGTGCCAGTAGCAAAGGACAGGTCAACACCGGGGAGCTGTTTTTT,TRBD1,TRBV19,TRBJ2-2,-
CASSPGANVLTF,TGTGCCAGCAGCCCGGGGGCCAACGTCCTGACTTTC,-,TRBV9,TRBJ2-6,-
CASSIGDRLEAFF,TGTGCCAGTAGTATAGGGGACAGACTTGAAGCTTTCTTT,TRBD1,TRBV19,TRBJ1-1,once
CASSGGLAGFYEQYF,TGTGCCAGCAGTGGGGGACTAGCGGGATTCTACGAGCAGTACTTC,TRBD2,TRBV2,TRBJ2-7,-
CASSLERGDEEQYF,TGCGCCAGCAGCTTGGAGCGGGGGGATGAGGAGCAGTACTTC,TRBD2,TRBV5-1,TRBJ2-7,-
CASGKEAGNQPQHF,TGTGCCAGCGGGAAGGAGGCCGGCAATCAGCCCCAGCATTTT,-,TRBV6-5,TRBJ1-5,-
CASSPYRGQETQYF,TGTGCTAGCAGCCCGTACAGGGGCCAAGAGACCCAGTACTTC,TRBD1,TRBV7-7,TRBJ2-5,-
CASRSRDRAGNQPQHF,TGTGCCAGCCGCTCCCGGGACAGGGCGGGCAATCAGCCCCAGCATTTT,TRBD1,TRBV28,TRBJ1-5,-
CATLEQINEKLFF,TGTGCCACCCTGGAACAGATTAATGAAAAACTGTTTTTT,-,TRBV28,TRBJ1-4,-